This T cell receptor (beta chain) was sequenced for a study of T-cell reconstitution after alpha-beta-depleted transplantation in children. Per germline, CDR1 SGHTA and CDR2 FQGNSA. The CDR3 length is 16 residues. V was shortened by 3 bases and J by 0 bases, with 14 bases between the two germline ends. At least ten counts were recorded for this clonotype. Library preparation (for TCRbeta) was performed with unique molecular identifiers. TCRdb ran MiXCR on the PCR reads and lists one entry per CDR3 protein. The repertoire includes fewer than 130,000 distinct CDR3 sequences, under 13% of them detected once, and 8% to 9.5% sits in the top ten.

This sequence joins TRBV7-2 and TRBJ1-2; D gene ambiguous. The clonotype comes from a human donor who donated a stem cell graft to a child with acute lymphoblastic leukemia. Sequenced here: PBMCs from the stem cell graft donor, sampled from the stem cell graft. CDR3 sequence (DNA): TGTGCCAGCAGCTTTTGGTCGTCGGACCCTAACTATGGCTACACCTTC. Encoded protein: CASSFWSSDPNYGYTF. The variable domain in full, completed from reference TRBV7-2 and TRBJ1-2, reads GAGVSQSPSNKVTEKGKDVELRCDPISGHTALYWYRQSLGQGLEFLIYFQGNSAPDKSGLPSDRFSAERTGGSVSTLTIQRTQQEDSAVYLCASSFWSSDPNYGYTFGSGTRLTVV.